These T cell receptor beta chains were read from a single sample in a study of lung T cells in sarcoidosis with Löfgren's syndrome. TCRdb recomputed calls from the reads with MiXCR, one row per CDR3 protein. The table includes fewer than 80,000 distinct CDR3 sequences, about 20% detected once. The sequenced sample consisted of CD4+ T cells from PBMCs. These receptors originate from a human donor with sarcoidosis (Löfgren's syndrome or another form), or a control subject (not recorded which). CDR3s include the opening cysteine and the closing phenylalanine or tryptophan. Fields, in order: J gene, V gene, clone size, D gene, CDR3 protein, CDR3 DNA. A D gene is named only where the DNA matches it firmly. For some rows the clone size is stated as once, few or many, or as a class when expanded; others skip it.

TRBJ2-5	TRBV7-2	few	TRBD1	CATRQGEFRDRETQYF	TGTGCCACCAGACAGGGGGAGTTTAGGGATAGAGAGACCCAGTACTTC
TRBJ2-1	TRBV20-1	-	-	CSARVIRGTCNEQFF	TGCAGTGCTAGAGTTATTCGCGGGACCTGCAATGAGCAGTTCTTC
TRBJ1-6	TRBV7-9	few	-	CASSQPGSSYNSPLHF	TGTGCCAGCAGTCAACCAGGGAGCTCCTATAATTCACCCCTCCACTTT
TRBJ2-4	TRBV4-1	-	-	CASSVGLGKNIQYF	TGCGCCAGCAGCGTAGGGTTGGGCAAAAACATTCAGTACTTC
TRBJ2-1	TRBV4-2	many	-	CASSQVRDSYNEQFF	TGTGCCAGCAGCCAAGTCCGAGACTCCTACAATGAGCAGTTCTTC
TRBJ1-4	TRBV7-9	many	-	CASSQLPGLNEKLFF	TGTGCCAGCAGCCAACTTCCGGGACTCAATGAAAAACTGTTTTTT
TRBJ2-7	TRBV27	many	TRBD1	CATSDRDSYEQYF	TGTGCCACCTCGGACAGGGACTCCTACGAGCAGTACTTC
TRBJ1-5	TRBV6-1	many	-	CASSAKGYSNQPQHF	TGTGCCAGCAGTGCCAAGGGCTATAGCAATCAGCCCCAGCATTTT
TRBJ2-2	TRBV5-1	many	-	CASSTGATGELFF	TGCGCCAGCAGTACGGGAGCCACCGGGGAGCTGTTTTTT
TRBJ1-4	TRBV14	few	-	CASSQAGATNEKLFF	TGTGCCAGCAGCCAAGCAGGAGCAACTAATGAAAAACTGTTTTTT
TRBJ1-1	TRBV20-1	many	-	CSARDGGRERTEAFF	TGCAGTGCTAGAGATGGGGGGCGAGAGAGGACTGAAGCTTTCTTT
TRBJ1-1	TRBV20-1	few	TRBD1	CSARRDREGNEAFF	TGCAGTGCTAGGAGGGACAGGGAGGGAAATGAAGCTTTCTTT
TRBJ1-5	TRBV2	many	-	CASSGQGQYSNQPQHF	TGTGCCAGCAGTGGGCAGGGCCAATATAGCAATCAGCCCCAGCATTTT
TRBJ2-7	TRBV28	many	-	CASRWTPTSYEQYF	TGTGCCAGCAGATGGACTCCCACCTCCTACGAGCAGTACTTC
TRBJ1-2	TRBV5-8	few	TRBD1	CASSPPGTATLSINYGYTF	TGTGCCAGCAGCCCCCCAGGGACAGCGACTCTTTCAATTAACTATGGCTACACCTTC
TRBJ1-3	TRBV28	-	-	CAGSTVSDGSGNAIYF	TGTGCCGGCAGTACCGTCTCGGACGGTTCTGGAAACGCCATATATTTT
TRBJ2-1	TRBV5-1	-	-	CASSLGWMGSSAYNEQFF	TGCGCCAGCAGCTTGGGATGGATGGGCTCTAGCGCTTACAATGAGCAGTTCTTC
TRBJ1-2	TRBV6-1	medium-sized	TRBD1	CASSRQGPDYGYTF	TGTGCCAGCAGTCGACAGGGGCCCGACTATGGCTACACCTTC
TRBJ2-3	TRBV5-1	many	-	CASSFQGRADTQYF	TGCGCCAGCAGCTTTCAGGGGCGGGCAGATACGCAGTATTTT
TRBJ2-1	TRBV10-3	few	TRBD2	CAISEPGLAGEREQFF	TGTGCCATCAGTGAGCCGGGACTAGCGGGAGAAAGGGAGCAGTTCTTC
TRBJ2-2	TRBV4-1	-	-	CAGSPHGGVMTTGELFF	TGCGCCGGCAGCCCCCACGGAGGGGTAATGACGACCGGGGAGCTGTTTTTT
TRBJ2-3	TRBV5-1	-	-	CASSLTNDHTDTQYF	TGCGCCAGCAGCTTGACCAACGACCACACAGATACGCAGTATTTT
TRBJ2-3	TRBV19	few	-	CAASKGLPDTQYF	TGTGCCGCCAGTAAGGGTTTGCCAGATACGCAGTATTTT
TRBJ2-3	TRBV3-1	many	-	CASSQTDTQYF	TGTGCCAGCAGCCAAACAGATACGCAGTATTTT
TRBJ2-7	TRBV2	-	TRBD2	CASTRWGGRNTEQYF	TGTGCCAGCACCCGCTGGGGCGGGAGGAACACCGAGCAGTACTTC
TRBJ2-2	TRBV12-3/TRBV12-4	once	TRBD1	CASSLRGHNTGELFF	TGTGCCAGCAGTCTCAGGGGGCATAACACCGGGGAGCTGTTTTTT
TRBJ1-3	TRBV6-6	many	-	CASSYGANSGNTIYF	TGTGCCAGCAGTTACGGGGCAAACTCTGGAAACACCATATATTTT
TRBJ1-4	TRBV4-2	few	-	CASSQGLLGGNEKLFF	TGTGCCAGCAGCCAAGGTCTGCTAGGGGGGAATGAAAAACTGTTTTTT
TRBJ2-7	TRBV19	-	TRBD1	CASSVTPGQGTYEQYF	TGTGCCAGTAGTGTAACTCCGGGACAGGGGACCTACGAGCAGTACTTC
TRBJ1-5	TRBV12-3/TRBV12-4	-	-	CASSFLGRNQPQHF	TGTGCCAGCAGTTTCCTCGGGCGCAATCAGCCCCAGCATTTT